There are many counts of the clone carrying this TCR beta chain. Its antigen is unknown. Trimming removed 0 bases from V and 6 bases from J; junction bases left unmatched: 18. Germline assignment: CDR1 SGHNT and CDR2 YENEEA. This CDR3 has 19 amino acids. The source of the sample is a study of T cells in Graves' hyperthyroidism and ophthalmopathy. Calling Graves' hyperthyroidism stable meant ophthalmopathy did not progress within 18 months. Hyperthyroidism was newly diagnosed in patients aged 18 to 65 (duration under 2 months). The study left out patients who had uncontrolled infection, other autoimmune disease, pregnancy or lactation. Study results and limitations: Blood shared most expanded thyroid clonotypes above 0.001.

Template material for amplifying TCR beta CDR3 regions consisted of RNA transcripts. TCR CDR3 regions were first amplified by RT-PCR with HTBI primers. TCRdb re-called the multiplex PCR reads through MiXCR, storing one row per CDR3 protein. Of about 420,000 distinct CDR3 sequences listed, more than 15% are singletons. The genes are TRBV11-3 and TRBJ2-5; 8 bases align to TRBD1. The sequence came from a woman between 18 and 29 years old with Graves' hyperthyroidism. The sequencing input was blood. The CDR3 region has the DNA TGTGCCAGCAGCTTAGAGCAGGACAGGGACGGGACGGTGTGGAAGACCCAGTACTTC. This gives the protein CASSLEQDRDGTVWKTQYF.